The 22 T cell receptor beta chains listed next were all sequenced from one sample in a study of T cell responses to AZD1222 COVID-19 vaccine. Method: immunoSEQ multiplex PCR; TCRdb's copy keeps in-frame clones and lacks some. The data contain approximately 73,000 clones, nearly 85% of them singletons. Sample: peripheral blood, taken on day 0 of AZD1222 vaccination. These receptors originate from an adult in good health.

The V and J genes are TRBV4-1 and TRBJ1-6; D remains unclear. The CDR3 spans 14 residues. Germline CDR1 MGHRA, CDR2 YSYEKL. Trimming shortened V by 0 bases and J by 4 bases, and 4 bases separated the two germline ends. CDR3 sequence reads: CASSQEQYNSPLHF. The CDR3 DNA reads TGCGCCAGCAGCCAAGAACAGTATAATTCACCCCTCCACTTT.

The chain recombines TRBV6-1 with TRBJ2-7, with D tentatively TRBD2 (7 bases). Trimming stripped 3 bases from V and 3 bases from J, with 18 bases between. The CDR3 contains 16 residues. CDR1 and CDR2 from the germline V gene are MNHNS and SASEGT. CDR3 sequence (DNA): TGTGCCAGCAGTGAGGGGGGGCCGGGGGACATCTACGAGCAGTACTTC. Amino acids: CASSEGGPGDIYEQYF.

This sequence joins TRBV9 and TRBJ2-5; 10 nucleotides agree with TRBD2. This CDR3 comprises 16 residues. Germline V lookup: CDR1 SGDLS, CDR2 YYNGEE. V lost 0 bases and J lost 5; bases outside the gene matches: 7. Here the CDR3 reads CASSVASGRGRETQYF. In nucleotides, the CDR3 is TGTGCCAGCAGCGTAGCTAGCGGGAGAGGGAGGGAGACCCAGTACTTC.

V and J are TRBV15 and TRBJ2-3; unclear D gene. The ends were cut back, 1 base at V and 0 bases at J, with 14 bases in the middle. CDR3 length equals 17 residues. From germline, CDR1 is LNHNV and CDR2 YYDKDF (reference sequence). The CDR3 here is CATSRGRLGDSTDTQYF. The CDR3 DNA reads TGTGCCACCAGCAGAGGCCGCCTCGGAGATAGCACAGATACGCAGTATTTT.

This chain connects TRBV4-3 to TRBJ2-7, with TRBD2 matching 14 bases. This CDR3 is built from 20 residues. Germline lookup yields CDR1 LGHNA and CDR2 YSLEER. V lost 3 bases and J lost 1; bases outside the gene matches: 14. The CDR3 here is CASSQDTGLAGAYPSYEQYF. For the CDR3, the DNA is TGCGCCAGCAGCCAGGACACGGGACTAGCGGGGGCGTACCCTTCCTACGAGCAGTACTTC.

The rearrangement links TRBV12-3 or TRBV12-4 to TRBJ1-6; D remains unclear. Trimming removed 6 bases from V and 9 bases from J, with 9 bases in between. The CDR3 spans 12 residues. The CDR3 region has the DNA TGTGCCAGCAGACTGAACGCTTCACCCCTCCACTTT. Residues: CASRLNASPLHF.

This clone was found once. The rearrangement uses TRBV5-5 and TRBJ2-7; no clear D. Between the trimmed V and J ends, which lost 2 bases and 5 bases, there was a span of 5 bases. Per the germline V gene, CDR1 is SGHKS and CDR2 is YYEKEE (reference sequence). This CDR3 spans 11 amino acids. The CDR3 DNA sequence: TGTGCCAGCAGCTTCCTGGACGAGCAGTACTTC. Translating gives CASSFLDEQYF. Full variable domain (outside the CDR3, taken from reference TRBV5-5 and TRBJ2-7): DAGVTQSPTHLIKTRGQQVTLRCSPISGHKSVSWYQQVLGQGPQFIFQYYEKEERGRGNFPDRFSARQFPNYSSELNVNALLLGDSALYLCASSFLDEQYFGPGTRLTVT.

The chain recombines TRBV2 with TRBJ2-5, with unresolved D. The CDR3 extends over 11 amino acids. Germline CDR1 reads SNHLY; CDR2 reads FYNNEI. V dropped 5 bases and J dropped 2 bases, with 3 bases sitting between them. The CDR3 DNA reads as TGTGCCAGCAGTACACAAGAGACCCAGTACTTC. This encodes CASSTQETQYF. Full variable domain (missing parts from reference TRBV2 and TRBJ2-5): EPEVTQTPSHQVTQMGQEVILRCVPISNHLYFYWYRQILGQKVEFLVSFYNNEISEKSEIFDDQFSVERPDGSNFTLKIRSTKLEDSAMYFCASSTQETQYFGPGTRLLVL.

This sequence joins TRBV4-3 and TRBJ1-2; a weak D match, TRBD1 (6 bases). Trimming left V 0 bases short and J 0 bases short, with 8 bases between. The CDR3 length is 15 residues. Germline assignment: CDR1 LGHNA and CDR2 YSLEER. CDR3 coding DNA: TGCGCCAGCAGCCAAGAACAGGGCCCTAACTATGGCTACACCTTC. Protein product: CASSQEQGPNYGYTF.

The chain links TRBV10-3 to TRBJ1-3; D is ambiguous. Germline assignment: CDR1 ENHRY and CDR2 SYGVKD. V dropped 2 bases and J dropped 2 bases, with 16 bases sitting between them. This CDR3 comprises 17 residues. Here the CDR3 DNA reads TGTGCCATCAGTGAGGGATCGGTCGGAAGGCCTGGAAACACCATATATTTT. Translated: CAISEGSVGRPGNTIYF.

The gene calls are TRBV29-1 and TRBJ1-1; 9 bases are a match to TRBD1. The junction had 9 bases not matched to a gene; V was cut back by 7 bases and J by 3 bases. Looked up from germline, CDR1 is SQVTM and CDR2 is ANQGSEA. The CDR3 has 14 amino acids. This CDR3 reads CSARTGGGDTEAFF. The CDR3, as DNA: TGCAGCGCCAGAACAGGGGGCGGGGACACTGAAGCTTTCTTT.

This chain uses TRBV6-5 with TRBJ1-5, with D unclear. This CDR3 region has 15 residues. V was cut by 5 bases and J by 2 bases, with 13 bases left in between. Per the germline V gene, CDR1 is MNHEY and CDR2 is SVGAGI. CDR3 protein: CASSLGRQGNQPQHF. DNA of the CDR3: TGTGCCAGCAGTCTTGGCAGGCAGGGCAATCAGCCCCAGCATTTT.

The chain carries TRBV4-3 and TRBJ1-5, with D unresolved. This CDR3 comprises 18 residues. CDR1 is LGHNA and CDR2 is YSLEER in the germline V gene. V was trimmed by 6 bases and J by 0 bases, leaving 21 bases between them. The DNA for the CDR3 is TGCGCCAGCAGTCACGGAAAGGCAGTAAACATTAGCAATCAGCCCCAGCATTTT. Protein: CASSHGKAVNISNQPQHF.

The chain combines TRBV9 with TRBJ1-1, with D unresolved. Germline CDR1 and CDR2: SGDLS and YYNGEE. The V end lost 0 bases, the J end lost 1 base, and 10 bases lay between the germline ends. This CDR3 has 15 amino acids. This CDR3 reads CASSVVVGRNTEAFF. DNA for the CDR3: TGTGCCAGCAGCGTAGTGGTGGGAAGGAACACTGAAGCTTTCTTT. Filled out from reference TRBV9 and TRBJ1-1, the complete variable domain reads DSGVTQTPKHLITATGQRVTLRCSPRSGDLSVYWYQQSLDQGLQFLIQYYNGEERAKGNILERFSAQQFPDLHSELNLSSLELGDSALYFCASSVVVGRNTEAFFGQGTRLTVV.

This clone was seen once. Its ends do not fully match the called genes, so a read error is possible. This chain joins TRBV6-4 and TRBJ1-2; 9 bases fit TRBD1. Per germline, CDR1 MRHNA and CDR2 SNTAGT. The CDR3 is 12 residues long. The CDR3 is CASSDGSGTGIF. CDR3 nucleotide sequence: TGTGCCAGCAGTGACGGTTCCGGGACAGGGATCTTC.

This clone came up once. The genes are TRBV19 and TRBJ1-3; D is ambiguous. This CDR3 has 15 residues. V lost 7 bases to trimming and J lost 0 bases, with 13 bases between them. From germline, CDR1 is LNHDA and CDR2 SQIVND (reference sequence). The chain's CDR3 is CASTPRQSSGNTIYF. CDR3 nucleotide sequence: TGTGCCAGTACCCCGAGGCAGAGCTCTGGAAACACCATATATTTT.

The J gene is TRBJ2-1, the V gene TRBV5-4; the D gene is possibly TRBD2 (6 bases). CDR1 and CDR2 from the germline V gene are SGHNT and YYREEE (reference sequence). Between the trimmed V and J ends, which lost 3 bases and 5 bases, there was a span of 18 bases. The CDR3 sequence is 16 residues long. The CDR3 DNA sequence: TGTGCCAGCAGCTCGAGAGCAAGCGGGCAAAACAATGAGCAGTTCTTC. Its protein is CASSSRASGQNNEQFF.

The genes are TRBV5-1 and TRBJ2-3; TRBD1 matches at 9 bases. The CDR3 totals 14 residues. V trimming: 4 bases; J trimming: 5 bases; junction bases outside the gene matches: 5. CDR1 and CDR2 from the germline V gene are SGHRS and YFSETQ. CDR3 sequence (DNA): TGCGCCAGCAGCCAAGGACAGGGGAAAGATACGCAGTATTTT. Translation gives CASSQGQGKDTQYF. Drawing the rest from reference TRBV5-1 and TRBJ2-3, the complete variable domain is KAGVTQTPRYLIKTRGQQVTLSCSPISGHRSVSWYQQTPGQGLQFLFEYFSETQRNKGNFPGRFSGRQFSNSRSEMNVSTLELGDSALYLCASSQGQGKDTQYFGPGTRLTVL.

The V call is TRBV30, the J call TRBJ1-2, with 8 bases identical to TRBD1. V trimming: 8 bases; J trimming: 4 bases; junction bases outside the gene matches: 3. The CDR3 length is 11 residues. Germline CDR1 and CDR2: GTSNPN and SVGIG (reference sequence). The CDR3 nucleotides are TGTGCCGCTGACAGGGGCTATGGCTACACCTTC. The encoded protein is CAADRGYGYTF.

The rearrangement joins TRBV4-1 to TRBJ2-3; 9 bases fit TRBD2. Germline V CDR1 and CDR2: MGHRA, YSYEKL. Unmatched junction bases numbered 8, after V lost 2 bases and J lost 2 bases. The CDR3 contains 17 residues. CDR3: CASSQSGAGGLTDTQYF. The CDR3 bases are TGCGCCAGCAGCCAAAGTGGGGCGGGAGGGCTCACAGATACGCAGTATTTT.

This clone has only a few counts. The V and J genes are TRBV29-1 and TRBJ2-3; 7 nucleotides agree with TRBD2. Germline V gene lookup returns CDR1 SQVTM and CDR2 ANQGSEA. J lost 6 bases, V lost 0 bases, and 9 bases had no gene match. This CDR3 spans 15 amino acids. CDR3 nucleotides: TGCAGCGTTGAAGATGGCCTAGCGGTGGGGGATACGCAGTATTTT. Translated: CSVEDGLAVGDTQYF.

The chain uses TRBV4-3 and TRBJ2-1; a weak D match, TRBD2 (5 bases). Trimming removed 0 bases from V and 6 bases from J, with 12 bases in between. Germline CDR1 and CDR2: LGHNA and YSLEER. The CDR3 contains 15 residues. The CDR3 loop reads CASSQDVGEGNEQFF. The CDR3 nucleotides read TGCGCCAGCAGCCAAGATGTGGGAGAAGGCAATGAGCAGTTCTTC.